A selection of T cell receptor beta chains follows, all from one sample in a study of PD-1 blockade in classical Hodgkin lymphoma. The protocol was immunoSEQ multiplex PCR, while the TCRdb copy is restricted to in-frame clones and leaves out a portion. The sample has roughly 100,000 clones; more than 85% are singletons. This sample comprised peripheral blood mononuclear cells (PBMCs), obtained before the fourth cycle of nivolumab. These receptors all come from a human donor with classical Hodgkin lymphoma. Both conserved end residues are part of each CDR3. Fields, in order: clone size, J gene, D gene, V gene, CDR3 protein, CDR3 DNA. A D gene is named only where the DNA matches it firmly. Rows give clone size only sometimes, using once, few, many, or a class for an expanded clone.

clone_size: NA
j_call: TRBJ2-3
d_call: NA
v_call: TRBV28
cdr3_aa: CASSRPRGLTDTQYF
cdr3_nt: TGTGCCAGCAGCCGCCCGAGGGGCCTTACAGATACGCAGTATTTT

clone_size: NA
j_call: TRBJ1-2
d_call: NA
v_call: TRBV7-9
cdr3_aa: CASGDYGYTF
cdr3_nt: TGTGCCAGCGGGGACTATGGCTACACCTTC

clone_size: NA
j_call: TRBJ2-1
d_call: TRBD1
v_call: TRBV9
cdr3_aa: CASSARQGFPAQFF
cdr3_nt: TGTGCCAGCAGCGCTCGACAGGGATTCCCAGCGCAGTTCTTC

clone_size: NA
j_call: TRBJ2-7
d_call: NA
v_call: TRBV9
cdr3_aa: CASSVAPQSSYEQYF
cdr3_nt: TGTGCCAGCAGCGTAGCCCCCCAGAGCTCCTACGAGCAGTACTTC

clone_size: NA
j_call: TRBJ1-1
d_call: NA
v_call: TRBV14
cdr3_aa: CASSQSVGAPQAFF
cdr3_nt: TGTGCCAGCAGCCAATCGGTCGGCGCGCCTCAAGCTTTCTTT

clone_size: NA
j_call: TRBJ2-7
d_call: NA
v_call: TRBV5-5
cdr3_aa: CASSSEGYEQYF
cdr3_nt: TGTGCCAGCAGTTCTGAGGGGTACGAGCAGTACTTC

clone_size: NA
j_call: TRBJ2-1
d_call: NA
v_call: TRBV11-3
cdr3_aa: CASSLAPGRNPYNEQFF
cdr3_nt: TGTGCCAGCAGCTTAGCCCCCGGACGGAATCCCTACAATGAGCAGTTCTTC

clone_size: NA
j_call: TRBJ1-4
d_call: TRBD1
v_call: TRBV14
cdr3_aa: CASSLISGGPHEKLFF
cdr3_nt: TGTGCCAGCAGCCTCATCTCAGGGGGCCCCCATGAAAAACTGTTTTTT

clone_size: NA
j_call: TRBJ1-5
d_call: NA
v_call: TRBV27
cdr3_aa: CASSSASRNQPQHF
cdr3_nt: TGTGCCAGCAGTTCCGCTTCAAGGAATCAGCCCCAGCATTTT

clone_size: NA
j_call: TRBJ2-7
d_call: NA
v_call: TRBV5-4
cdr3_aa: CASSPLASWLSSGNEQYF
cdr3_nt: TGTGCCAGCAGCCCACTCGCTAGCTGGTTAAGCTCCGGCAACGAGCAGTACTTC

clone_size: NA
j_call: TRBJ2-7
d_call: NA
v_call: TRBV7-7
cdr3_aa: CASSLAVGSHEQYF
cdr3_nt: TGTGCTAGCAGCTTAGCGGTGGGGTCCCACGAGCAGTACTTC

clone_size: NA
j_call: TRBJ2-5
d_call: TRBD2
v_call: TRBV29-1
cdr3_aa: CSGGGVETQYF
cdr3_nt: TGCAGCGGCGGGGGAGTAGAGACCCAGTACTTC

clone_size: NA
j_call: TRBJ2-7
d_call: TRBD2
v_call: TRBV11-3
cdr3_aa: CASSAGLAGSYEQYF
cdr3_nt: TGTGCCAGCAGCGCAGGACTAGCGGGGTCCTACGAGCAGTACTTC

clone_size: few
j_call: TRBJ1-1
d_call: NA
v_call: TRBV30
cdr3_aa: CAWSAGGPEAFF
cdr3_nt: TGTGCCTGGAGCGCAGGCGGGCCTGAAGCTTTCTTT

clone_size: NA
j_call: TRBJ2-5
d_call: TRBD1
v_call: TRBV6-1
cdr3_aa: CASSEAGQAETQYF
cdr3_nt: TGTGCCAGCAGTGAAGCGGGACAGGCAGAGACCCAGTACTTC

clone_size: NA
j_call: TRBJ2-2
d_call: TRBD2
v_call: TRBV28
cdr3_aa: CASSLWASGNTGELFF
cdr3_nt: TGTGCCAGCAGTTTATGGGCTAGCGGAAACACCGGGGAGCTGTTTTTT

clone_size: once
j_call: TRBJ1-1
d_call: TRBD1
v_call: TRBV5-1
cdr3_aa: CASSFRDRGNTEAFF
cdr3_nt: TGCGCCAGCAGCTTCCGGGACAGGGGGAACACTGAAGCTTTCTTT

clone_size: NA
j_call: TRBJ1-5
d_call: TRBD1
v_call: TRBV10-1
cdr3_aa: CASSEARGRNQPQHF
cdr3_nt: TGCGCCAGCAGTGAGGCCAGGGGGCGGAACCAGCCCCAGCATTTT

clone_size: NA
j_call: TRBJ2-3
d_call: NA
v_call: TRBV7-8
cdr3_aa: CASSPTEAGDTQYF
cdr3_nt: TGTGCCAGCAGCCCGACGGAAGCGGGAGATACGCAGTATTTT

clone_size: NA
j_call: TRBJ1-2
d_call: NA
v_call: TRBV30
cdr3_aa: CAWSVRAIYGYTF
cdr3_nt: TGTGCCTGGAGTGTACGGGCCATCTATGGCTACACCTTC

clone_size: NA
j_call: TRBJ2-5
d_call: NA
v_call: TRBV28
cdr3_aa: CASSLDRRQETQYF
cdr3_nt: TGTGCCAGCAGCTTGGACAGAAGGCAAGAGACCCAGTACTTC

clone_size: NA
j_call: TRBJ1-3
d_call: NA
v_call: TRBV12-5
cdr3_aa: CASGLERDNSFSGNTIYF
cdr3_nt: TGTGCTAGTGGTTTGGAAAGGGACAACTCATTCTCTGGAAACACCATATATTTT

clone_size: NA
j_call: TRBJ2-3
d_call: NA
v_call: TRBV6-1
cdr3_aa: CASSWSSTDTQYF
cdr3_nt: TGTGCCAGCAGTTGGTCCAGCACAGATACGCAGTATTTT

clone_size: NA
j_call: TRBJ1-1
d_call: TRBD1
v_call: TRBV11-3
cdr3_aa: CASSFAGTGVPNTEAFF
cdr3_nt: TGTGCCAGCAGCTTCGCCGGGACAGGGGTCCCGAACACTGAAGCTTTCTTT

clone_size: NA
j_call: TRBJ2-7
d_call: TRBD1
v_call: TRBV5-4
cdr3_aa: CASSMDRASYEQYF
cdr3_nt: TGTGCCAGCAGCATGGACAGGGCCTCCTACGAGCAGTACTTC

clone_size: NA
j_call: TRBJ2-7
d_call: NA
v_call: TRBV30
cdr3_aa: CAYQWTAYEQYF
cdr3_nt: TGTGCCTACCAGTGGACAGCCTACGAGCAGTACTTC

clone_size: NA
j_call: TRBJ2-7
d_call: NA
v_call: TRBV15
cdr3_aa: CATSRDPAGDYEQYF
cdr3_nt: TGTGCCACCAGCAGAGATCCGGCAGGCGACTACGAGCAGTACTTC

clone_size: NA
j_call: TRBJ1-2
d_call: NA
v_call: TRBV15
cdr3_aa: CATSRDLATSTNYGYTF
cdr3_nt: TGTGCCACCAGCAGAGACCTAGCGACATCGACAAACTATGGCTACACCTTC